This entry features one TCR beta chain sequence. Its antigen is currently unknown. This table comes from immunoSEQ multiplex PCR, and its TCRdb copy is limited to in-frame clones, with some not included. The sample carries some 66,000 clones, over 60% recorded once. This sample stems from a study of OX40 agonist ivuxolimab in advanced cancers. The overall study: The patients received agonistic anti-OX40 (CD134) antibody ivuxolimab.

Germline loops: CDR1 LNHDA, CDR2 SQIVND (reference sequence). The CDR3 runs 17 residues. Deletions cut 8 bases from V and 4 bases from J, with 27 bases between. Study conclusions and caveats: Some of the lowest clonal expansion was seen in partial responders at 0.1-3.0 mg/kg. Undetermined was the antigen specificity of the expanded peripheral T cells.

V is TRBV19 and J is TRBJ2-7; D possibly corresponds to TRBD2 (6 bases). The clonotype comes from an adult with an advanced solid tumor such as melanoma, head and neck, liver or kidney cancer. This material consisted of CD4+ or CD8+ T cells sorted from blood, taken in a trial of the OX40 agonist ivuxolimab. The CDR3 DNA is TGTGCCAGTGGCGAGCCCCGACGGGGGACCCCAGGGTACGAGCAGTACTTC. Amino acids: CASGEPRRGTPGYEQYF.